The clone carrying this T cell receptor (beta chain) was seen a handful of times. The antigen is not known. This sample stems from a study of T cells in Graves' hyperthyroidism and ophthalmopathy. The study's findings and limits: Through a model of 13 V-J features, ophthalmopathy was separated from stable hyperthyroidism. Model predictions of ophthalmopathy came a median about six months before onset.

Amplified regions were TCR beta CDR3 sequences from RNA transcripts. Initially, a first-round RT-PCR of the TCR CDR3 employed the HTBI primer set. TCRdb independently ran MiXCR on the multiplex PCR reads; one entry per CDR3 protein. The sample includes 490,000 or so distinct CDR3 sequences, approximately 23% of them seen just once. Germline V gives CDR1 LGHDT, CDR2 YNNKEL (reference sequence). This CDR3 has 16 amino acids. V trimming: 1 base; J trimming: 1 base; junction bases outside the gene matches: 6. Inclusion characteristics of ophthalmopathy patients comprised a Clinical Activity Score of at least 3, a NOSPECS grade of at least 4, and duration under 3 months.

The chain recombines TRBV3-1 with TRBJ1-1; 7 bases align to TRBD1. This clonotype was sampled from a woman aged 65 to 85 with Graves' ophthalmopathy. The specimen sequenced was blood. The DNA for the CDR3 is TGTGCCAGCAGCCAAGTTCAACCAGGGGGGAACACTGAAGCTTTCTTT. This gives the protein CASSQVQPGGNTEAFF.